This is a list of T cell receptor beta chains from one sample in a study of T cell repertoires in cytomegalovirus infection. From the reads, TCRdb called clonotypes with MiXCR, one entry per CDR3 protein. Seen here are about 890,000 distinct CDR3 sequences, approximately 30% observed once, and the top ten hold roughly an eighth. No antigen has been assigned to these receptors. The sequences come from cultured CD8+ T cells from PBMCs, collected from culture after CMV antigen stimulation. These receptors all stem from a human donor in good health (CMV status not recorded). Some clones in this sample may be carry-over from other donors' samples. Each CDR3 is given with its conserved first and last residue. The order of the fields is D gene, clone size, J gene, V gene, CDR3 DNA, CDR3 protein. D genes are given only for firm matches. Clone size is not always given. Where it is, it says once, few, many or a class for expanded clones.

d_gene: -
abundance: few
j_gene: TRBJ2-7
v_gene: TRBV2
CDR3nt: TGTGCCAGTACCGTTTCTGGAGGGGCATACTACGAGCAGTACTTC
CDR3aa: CASTVSGGAYYEQYF

d_gene: TRBD1
abundance: many
j_gene: TRBJ2-3
v_gene: TRBV27
CDR3nt: TGTGCCAGCAGTGCCGGGACAGGGAGTCAAGCGCAGTATTTT
CDR3aa: CASSAGTGSQAQYF

d_gene: -
abundance: many
j_gene: TRBJ1-4
v_gene: TRBV6-6
CDR3nt: TGTGCCAGCACGGTTAACCCGACTCGTCGGGAAAAACTGTTTTTT
CDR3aa: CASTVNPTRREKLFF

d_gene: -
abundance: -
j_gene: TRBJ2-5
v_gene: TRBV12-3/TRBV12-4
CDR3nt: TGTGCCAGCAGTTTAGGCGGACGGAAAGAGACCCAGTACTTC
CDR3aa: CASSLGGRKETQYF

d_gene: -
abundance: -
j_gene: TRBJ1-1
v_gene: TRBV15
CDR3nt: TGTGCCACCAGCAGTGATCAGGGGAACACTGAAGCTTTCTTT
CDR3aa: CATSSDQGNTEAFF

d_gene: TRBD1
abundance: -
j_gene: TRBJ1-1
v_gene: TRBV27
CDR3nt: TGTGCCAGCAGTTTCGGGACAGGGGCCCCTTACACTGAAGCTTTCTTT
CDR3aa: CASSFGTGAPYTEAFF

d_gene: -
abundance: many
j_gene: TRBJ1-3
v_gene: TRBV11-2
CDR3nt: TGTGCCAGCAGCTTACTCTGGGGAGATGGAAACACCATATATTTT
CDR3aa: CASSLLWGDGNTIYF

d_gene: TRBD1
abundance: -
j_gene: TRBJ2-1
v_gene: TRBV9
CDR3nt: TGTGCCAGCAGCCCTGCCGGGACAGGGGTCAATGAGCAGTTCTTC
CDR3aa: CASSPAGTGVNEQFF

d_gene: -
abundance: -
j_gene: TRBJ1-2
v_gene: TRBV27
CDR3nt: TGTGCCAGCAGACGTCCGGGACATGCCTATGGCTACACCTTC
CDR3aa: CASRRPGHAYGYTF

d_gene: TRBD1
abundance: -
j_gene: TRBJ2-3
v_gene: TRBV15
CDR3nt: TGTGCCACCAAGTCGACAGGGGCCTTTCTCACAGATACGCAGTATTTT
CDR3aa: CATKSTGAFLTDTQYF

d_gene: TRBD1
abundance: few
j_gene: TRBJ2-1
v_gene: TRBV6-2/TRBV6-3
CDR3nt: TGTGCCAGCCTCGACCTGACACAGGACAGGGGATCCTACAATGAGCAGTTCTTC
CDR3aa: CASLDLTQDRGSYNEQFF

d_gene: TRBD1
abundance: -
j_gene: TRBJ1-2
v_gene: TRBV20-1
CDR3nt: TGCAGTGCTAGAGGTGGGACAGTATATGGCTACACCTTC
CDR3aa: CSARGGTVYGYTF

d_gene: -
abundance: -
j_gene: TRBJ1-1
v_gene: TRBV24-1
CDR3nt: TGTGCCACCAGAACCGGGACCGAGAACACTGAAGCTTTCTTT
CDR3aa: CATRTGTENTEAFF

d_gene: -
abundance: -
j_gene: TRBJ2-5
v_gene: TRBV12-3/TRBV12-4
CDR3nt: TGTGCCAGCAGTTGGGCGGGGTGGGAGACCCAGTACTTC
CDR3aa: CASSWAGWETQYF

d_gene: TRBD2
abundance: few
j_gene: TRBJ2-3
v_gene: TRBV4-1
CDR3nt: TGCGCCAGCAGCCAAGAGGGGGGGTGGGCTAGCACAGATACGCAGTATTTT
CDR3aa: CASSQEGGWASTDTQYF

d_gene: -
abundance: few
j_gene: TRBJ2-3
v_gene: TRBV14
CDR3nt: TGTGCCAGCAGCCAAGGGTTTGGGGGTACGCAGTATTTT
CDR3aa: CASSQGFGGTQYF

d_gene: -
abundance: many
j_gene: TRBJ2-7
v_gene: TRBV7-8
CDR3nt: TGTGCCAGCAGCACCAACGAAGGGGTGCAGTACTTC
CDR3aa: CASSTNEGVQYF

d_gene: -
abundance: few
j_gene: TRBJ2-3
v_gene: TRBV29-1
CDR3nt: TGCAGCGTTGGGACTCCGAACACAGATACGCAGTATTTT
CDR3aa: CSVGTPNTDTQYF

d_gene: -
abundance: -
j_gene: TRBJ1-2
v_gene: TRBV9
CDR3nt: TGTGCCAGCATGAGTGGCAGCTATGGCTACACCTTC
CDR3aa: CASMSGSYGYTF

d_gene: -
abundance: -
j_gene: TRBJ1-5
v_gene: TRBV7-3
CDR3nt: TGTGCCAGCAGCTCCCTTCGAAGGAGGGGGAATCAGCCCCAGCATTTT
CDR3aa: CASSSLRRRGNQPQHF

d_gene: TRBD2
abundance: many
j_gene: TRBJ2-1
v_gene: TRBV6-2/TRBV6-3
CDR3nt: TGTGCCAGCAGAGGACTAGCGGGGGGGAATGAGCAGTTCTTC
CDR3aa: CASRGLAGGNEQFF

d_gene: TRBD1
abundance: -
j_gene: TRBJ1-1
v_gene: TRBV6-1
CDR3nt: TGTGCCAGCAGTTGGACAGGGAATCAAAACACTGAAGCTTTCTTT
CDR3aa: CASSWTGNQNTEAFF

d_gene: -
abundance: -
j_gene: TRBJ2-2
v_gene: TRBV4-1
CDR3nt: TGCGCCAGCAGCCATTCGGGACAAGGAAACGGGGAGCTGTTTTTT
CDR3aa: CASSHSGQGNGELFF

d_gene: -
abundance: -
j_gene: TRBJ2-2
v_gene: TRBV7-8
CDR3nt: TGTGCCAGCAGCCATTTAGGATACACCGGGGAGCTGTTTTTT
CDR3aa: CASSHLGYTGELFF

d_gene: -
abundance: -
j_gene: TRBJ2-2
v_gene: TRBV27
CDR3nt: TGTGCCAGCAGTATTATGATAACCGGGGAGCTGTTTTTT
CDR3aa: CASSIMITGELFF

d_gene: -
abundance: -
j_gene: TRBJ1-5
v_gene: TRBV28
CDR3nt: TGTGCCAGCAGTCCCCCCCCCCACCCGAGTCGGGGGCCTCTCTTCAATCAGCCCCAGCATTTT
CDR3aa: CASSPPPHPSRGPLFNQPQHF